The clone carrying this TCR beta chain has a count of ten or more. Being off target in a library aimed at alpha chains, this beta chain has a size of little meaning. Time point given: sample taken at primary tumor resection. Whole RNA obtained from tumor, nontumor lung or frozen PBMC underwent sequencing without sorting. Samples were donated by 72 untreated early-stage non-small cell lung cancer patients. This sample is part of a study of spatial heterogeneity in lung cancer. In the study overall: Unique TCR and UMI combinations averaged more than ten appearances each in raw reads.

This CDR3 contains 13 residues. In germline, CDR1 is MNHEY, CDR2 SVGAGI. V was pared by 8 bases and J by 7 bases, with 16 bases between. A distinct unique molecular identifier was carried by each TCR cDNA molecule. TCRdb recomputed calls from the 5' RACE reads with MiXCR, one row per CDR3 protein. The sample contains over 9,500 distinct CDR3 sequences, 3% to 4% of which appear only once. The specimen comprised PBMCs, sampled at surgery. The clonotype originates from a female donor with early-stage non-small cell lung cancer. V and J are TRBV6-5 and TRBJ2-3; D perhaps matches TRBD1 (6 bases). The CDR3 here is CASALSQGNTQYF. The CDR3 DNA sequence: TGTGCCAGCGCCCTGTCACAGGGAAATACGCAGTATTTT.